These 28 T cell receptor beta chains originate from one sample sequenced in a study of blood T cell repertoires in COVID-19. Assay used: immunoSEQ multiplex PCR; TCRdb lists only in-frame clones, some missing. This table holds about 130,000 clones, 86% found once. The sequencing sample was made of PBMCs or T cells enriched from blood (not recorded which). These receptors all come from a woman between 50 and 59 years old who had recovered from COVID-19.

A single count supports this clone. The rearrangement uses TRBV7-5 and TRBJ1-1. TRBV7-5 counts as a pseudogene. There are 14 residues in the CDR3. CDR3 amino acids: CARSSRTGNTEAFF. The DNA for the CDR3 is TGTGCCAGAAGCTCCCGGACGGGAAACACTGAAGCTTTCTTT.

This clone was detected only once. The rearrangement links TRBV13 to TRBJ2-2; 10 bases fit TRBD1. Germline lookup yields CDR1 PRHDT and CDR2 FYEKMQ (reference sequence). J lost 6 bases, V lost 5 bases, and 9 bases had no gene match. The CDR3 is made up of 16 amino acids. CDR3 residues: CASSPGGQGESGELFF. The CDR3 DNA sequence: TGTGCCAGCAGCCCAGGCGGACAGGGGGAATCCGGGGAGCTGTTTTTT. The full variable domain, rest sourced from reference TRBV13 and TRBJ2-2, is AAGVIQSPRHLIKEKRETATLKCYPIPRHDTVYWYQQGPGQDPQFLISFYEKMQSDKGSIPDRFSAQQFSDYHSELNMSSLELGDSALYFCASSPGGQGESGELFFGEGSRLTVL.

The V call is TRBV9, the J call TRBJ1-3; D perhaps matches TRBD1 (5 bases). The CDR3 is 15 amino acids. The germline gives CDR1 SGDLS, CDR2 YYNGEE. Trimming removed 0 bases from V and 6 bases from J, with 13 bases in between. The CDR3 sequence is CASSVGRGMANTIYF. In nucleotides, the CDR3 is TGTGCCAGCAGCGTAGGTCGGGGGATGGCAAACACCATATATTTT. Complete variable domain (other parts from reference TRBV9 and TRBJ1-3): DSGVTQTPKHLITATGQRVTLRCSPRSGDLSVYWYQQSLDQGLQFLIQYYNGEERAKGNILERFSAQQFPDLHSELNLSSLELGDSALYFCASSVGRGMANTIYFGEGSWLTVV.

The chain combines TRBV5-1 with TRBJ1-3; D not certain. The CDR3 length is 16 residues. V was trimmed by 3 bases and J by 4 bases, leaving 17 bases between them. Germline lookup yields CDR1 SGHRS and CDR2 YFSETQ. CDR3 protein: CASSSDPWASGNTIYF. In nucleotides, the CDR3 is TGCGCCAGCAGCTCCGACCCCTGGGCGTCGGGAAACACCATATATTTT.

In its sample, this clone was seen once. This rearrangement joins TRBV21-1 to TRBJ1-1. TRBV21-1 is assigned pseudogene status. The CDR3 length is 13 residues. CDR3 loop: CASSKDRVTEAFF. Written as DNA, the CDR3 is TGTGCCAGCAGCAAAGACCGGGTAACTGAAGCTTTCTTT.

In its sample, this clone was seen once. For the CDR3, the DNA is TGTGCCAGCAGCCTCGAGAGAGGGAATCTGGGAGGCTACACCTTC. Translated, it gives CASSLERGNLGGYTF. The chain is built from TRBV2 and TRBJ1-2; D not certain. Germline CDR1 is SNHLY and CDR2 is FYNNEI. V lost 6 bases to trimming and J lost 8 bases, with 22 bases between them. The CDR3 loop spans 15 amino acids.

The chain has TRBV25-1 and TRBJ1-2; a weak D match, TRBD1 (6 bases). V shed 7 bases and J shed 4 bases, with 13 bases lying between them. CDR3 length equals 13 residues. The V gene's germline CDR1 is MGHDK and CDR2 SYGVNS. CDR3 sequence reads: CASTEGGVYGYTF. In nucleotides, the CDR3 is TGTGCCAGCACCGAAGGGGGGGTCTATGGCTACACCTTC.

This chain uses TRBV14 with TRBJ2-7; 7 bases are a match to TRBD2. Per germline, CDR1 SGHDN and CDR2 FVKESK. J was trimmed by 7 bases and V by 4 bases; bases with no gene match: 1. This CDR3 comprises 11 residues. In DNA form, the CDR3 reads TGTGCCAGCAGCCCCGGGGGGGAGCAGTACTTC. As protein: CASSPGGEQYF. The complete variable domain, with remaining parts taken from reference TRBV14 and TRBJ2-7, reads EAGVTQFPSHSVIEKGQTVTLRCDPISGHDNLYWYRRVMGKEIKFLLHFVKESKQDESGMPNNRFLAERTGGTYSTLKVQPAELEDSGVYFCASSPGGEQYFGPGTRLTVT.

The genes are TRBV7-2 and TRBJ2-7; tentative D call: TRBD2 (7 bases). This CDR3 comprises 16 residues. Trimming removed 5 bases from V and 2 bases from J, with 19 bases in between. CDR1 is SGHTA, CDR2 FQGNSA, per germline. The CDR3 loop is CASSLRSSGGPYEQYF. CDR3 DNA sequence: TGTGCCAGCAGCCTTAGGTCTTCGGGGGGCCCCTACGAGCAGTACTTC.

The CDR3 DNA reads TGTGCCAGCTCACCCAACGGACAGGGAATTGTCGACGAGCAGTACTTC. Amino acid sequence: CASSPNGQGIVDEQYF. The chain employs TRBV18 and TRBJ2-7; 8 bases agree with TRBD1. Germline V gene sequence: CDR1 KGHSH, CDR2 LQKENI. The CDR3 sequence is 16 residues long. After removal of 3 bases from V and 5 bases from J, the junction contained 12 bases not matched to a gene. The complete variable domain, with remaining parts taken from reference TRBV18 and TRBJ2-7, reads NAGVMQNPRHLVRRRGQEARLRCSPMKGHSHVYWYRQLPEEGLKFMVYLQKENIIDESGMPKERFSAEFPKEGPSILRIQQVVRGDSAAYFCASSPNGQGIVDEQYFGPGTRLTVT.

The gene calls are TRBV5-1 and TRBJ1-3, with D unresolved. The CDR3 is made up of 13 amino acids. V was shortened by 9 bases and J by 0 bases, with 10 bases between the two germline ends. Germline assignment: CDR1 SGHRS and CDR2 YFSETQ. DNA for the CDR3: TGCGCCACCACAGTGAACTCTGGAAACACCATATATTTT. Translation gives CATTVNSGNTIYF. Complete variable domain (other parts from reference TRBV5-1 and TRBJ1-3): KAGVTQTPRYLIKTRGQQVTLSCSPISGHRSVSWYQQTPGQGLQFLFEYFSETQRNKGNFPGRFSGRQFSNSRSEMNVSTLELGDSALYLCATTVNSGNTIYFGEGSWLTVV.

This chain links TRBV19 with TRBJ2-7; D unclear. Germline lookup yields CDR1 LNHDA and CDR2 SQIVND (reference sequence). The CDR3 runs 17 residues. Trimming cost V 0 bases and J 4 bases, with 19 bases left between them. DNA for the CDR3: TGTGCCAGTAGTATAGACCTGCCAAAAAACGGTGGTTACGAGCAGTACTTC. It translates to CASSIDLPKNGGYEQYF.

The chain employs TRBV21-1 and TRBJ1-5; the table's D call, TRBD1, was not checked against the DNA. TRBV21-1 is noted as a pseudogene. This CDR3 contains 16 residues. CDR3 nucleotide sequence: TGTGCCAGCAGCGGACCGAGGACAGGGTGGAATCAGCCCCAGCATTTT. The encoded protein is CASSGPRTGWNQPQHF.

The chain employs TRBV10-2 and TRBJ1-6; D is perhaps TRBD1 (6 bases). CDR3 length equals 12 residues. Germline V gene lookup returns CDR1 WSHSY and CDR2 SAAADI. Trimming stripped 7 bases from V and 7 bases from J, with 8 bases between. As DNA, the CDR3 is TGCGCCAGCACCGACAGGAATTCACCCCTCCACTTT. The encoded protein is CASTDRNSPLHF.

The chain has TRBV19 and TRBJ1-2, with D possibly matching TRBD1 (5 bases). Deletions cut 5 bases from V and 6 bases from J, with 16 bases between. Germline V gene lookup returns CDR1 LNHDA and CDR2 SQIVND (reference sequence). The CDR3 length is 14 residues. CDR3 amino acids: CASSETQGLDGYTF. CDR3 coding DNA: TGTGCCAGTAGTGAGACGCAGGGTCTCGATGGCTACACCTTC. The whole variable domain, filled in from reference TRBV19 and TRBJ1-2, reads DGGITQSPKYLFRKEGQNVTLSCEQNLNHDAMYWYRQDPGQGLRLIYYSQIVNDFQKGDIAEGYSVSREKKESFPLTVTSAQKNPTAFYLCASSETQGLDGYTFGSGTRLTVV.

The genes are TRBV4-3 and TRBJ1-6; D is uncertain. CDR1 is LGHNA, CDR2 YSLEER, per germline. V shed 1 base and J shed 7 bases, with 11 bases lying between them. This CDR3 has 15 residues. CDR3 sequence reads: CASSQANVRNSPLHF. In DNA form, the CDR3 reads TGCGCCAGCAGCCAAGCTAACGTGCGGAATTCACCCCTCCACTTT.

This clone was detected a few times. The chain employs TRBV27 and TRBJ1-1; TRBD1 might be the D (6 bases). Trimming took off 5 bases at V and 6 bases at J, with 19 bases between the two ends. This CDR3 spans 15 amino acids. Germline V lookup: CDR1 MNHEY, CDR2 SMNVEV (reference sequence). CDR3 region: CASSHLRGKEAEAFF. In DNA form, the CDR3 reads TGTGCCAGCAGTCACCTCAGGGGAAAAGAGGCTGAAGCTTTCTTT.

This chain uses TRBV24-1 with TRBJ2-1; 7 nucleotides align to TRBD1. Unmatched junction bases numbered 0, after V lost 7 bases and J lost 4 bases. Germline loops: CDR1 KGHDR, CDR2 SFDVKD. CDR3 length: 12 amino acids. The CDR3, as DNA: TGTGCCACCAGGGACAGGTACAATGAGCAGTTCTTC. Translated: CATRDRYNEQFF.

CDR3 residues: CASAPGGGVNYGYTF. DNA of the CDR3: TGTGCCAGCGCGCCCGGCGGAGGGGTCAACTATGGCTACACCTTC. The chain links TRBV18 to TRBJ1-2, with D tentatively TRBD1 (5 bases). The CDR3 totals 15 residues. V lost 8 bases and J 2 bases, leaving 18 bases between the germline ends. In germline, CDR1 is KGHSH, CDR2 LQKENI.

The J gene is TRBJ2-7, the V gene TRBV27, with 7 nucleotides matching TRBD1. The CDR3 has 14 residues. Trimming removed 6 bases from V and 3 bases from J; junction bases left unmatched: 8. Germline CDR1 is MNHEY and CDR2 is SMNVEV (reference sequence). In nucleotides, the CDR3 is TGTGCCAGCAGCCTGACAGGGACAAACTACGAGCAGTACTTC. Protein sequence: CASSLTGTNYEQYF.

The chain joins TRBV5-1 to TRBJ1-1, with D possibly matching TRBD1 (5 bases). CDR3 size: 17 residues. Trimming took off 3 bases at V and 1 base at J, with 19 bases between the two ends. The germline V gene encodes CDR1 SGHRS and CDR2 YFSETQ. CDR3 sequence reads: CASSYGRGERRNTEAFF. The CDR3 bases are TGCGCCAGCAGCTATGGGCGGGGGGAAAGGAGGAACACTGAAGCTTTCTTT.

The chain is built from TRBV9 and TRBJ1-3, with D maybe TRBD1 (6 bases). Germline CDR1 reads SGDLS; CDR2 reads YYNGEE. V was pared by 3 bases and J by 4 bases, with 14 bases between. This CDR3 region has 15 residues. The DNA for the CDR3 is TGTGCCAGCAGCGCGCAGGGGCCAGAAGGAAACACCATATATTTT. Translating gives CASSAQGPEGNTIYF.

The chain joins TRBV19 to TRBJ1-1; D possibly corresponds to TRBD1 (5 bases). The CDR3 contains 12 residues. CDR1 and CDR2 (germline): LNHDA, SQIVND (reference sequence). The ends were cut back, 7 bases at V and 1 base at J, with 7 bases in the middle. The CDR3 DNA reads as TGTGCCAGTATAGACAGGAACACTGAAGCTTTCTTT. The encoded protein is CASIDRNTEAFF.

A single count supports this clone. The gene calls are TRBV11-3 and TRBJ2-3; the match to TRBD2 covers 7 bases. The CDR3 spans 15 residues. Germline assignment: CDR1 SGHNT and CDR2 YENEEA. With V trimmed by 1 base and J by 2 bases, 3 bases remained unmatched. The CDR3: CASSLGGGNTDTQYF. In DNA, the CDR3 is TGTGCCAGCAGCTTAGGGGGGGGAAACACAGATACGCAGTATTTT.

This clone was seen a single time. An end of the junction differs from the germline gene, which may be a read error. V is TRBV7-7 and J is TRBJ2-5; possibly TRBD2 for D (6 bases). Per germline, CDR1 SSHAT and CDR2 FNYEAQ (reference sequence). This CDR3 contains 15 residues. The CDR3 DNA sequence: TGTGCTAGCAGCTTGGGACTCGGGACGGGAGAGACCCAGTACTTC. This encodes CASSLGLGTGETQYF.

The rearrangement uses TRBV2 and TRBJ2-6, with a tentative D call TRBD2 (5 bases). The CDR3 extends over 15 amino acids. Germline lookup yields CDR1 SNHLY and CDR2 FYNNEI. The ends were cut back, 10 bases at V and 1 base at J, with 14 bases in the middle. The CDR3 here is CATPVGVSGANVLTF. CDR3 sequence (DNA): TGTGCCACTCCGGTCGGGGTTTCTGGGGCCAACGTCCTGACTTTC.

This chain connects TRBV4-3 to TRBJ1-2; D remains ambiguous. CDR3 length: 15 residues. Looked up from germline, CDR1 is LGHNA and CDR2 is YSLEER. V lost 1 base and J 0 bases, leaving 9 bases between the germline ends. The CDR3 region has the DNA TGCGCCAGCAGCCAAGGAGGGTCAGCTAACTATGGCTACACCTTC. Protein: CASSQGGSANYGYTF.

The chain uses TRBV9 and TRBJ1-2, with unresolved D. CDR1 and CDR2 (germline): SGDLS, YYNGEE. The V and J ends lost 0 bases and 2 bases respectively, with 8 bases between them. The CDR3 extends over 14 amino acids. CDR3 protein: CASSVAPENYGYTF. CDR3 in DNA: TGTGCCAGCAGCGTAGCCCCAGAAAACTATGGCTACACCTTC.